This section outlines one T cell receptor beta chain sequence together with its context. Its antigen remains undetermined. No much larger clone is present one base from it, and per-base qualities are unavailable. The data stem from a study of T cell responses to AZD1222 COVID-19 vaccine (dated by TCRdb to the early 2020s). A note on the overall study: TCR sequencing covered about 230 trial participants: 200 to 210 given two doses of AZD1222 and approximately 26 given two doses of MenACWY control vaccine. Trial participants were enrolled by age into 18-55, 56-69 and 70-plus year subgroups, with roughly 150, 30 and 60 TCR-sequenced participants respectively.

The CDR3 regions of human TCRbeta chains were analyzed by immunosequencing. Turning to the authors' computational methods: TCRs in the repertoires were matched against a reference library of SARS-CoV-2-specific TCRs that had been generated with the MIRA antigen-specificity platform. Breadth was defined as the fraction of unique TCRs that were SARS-CoV-2-associated. Depth was defined as the fraction of total T cells that were SARS-CoV-2-associated. Using the MIRA data, each spike-specific TCR was assigned both to the spike region to which the TCR was reactive and to a CD4 or CD8 class. Log10-transformed breadth and depth values were compared by one-way ANOVA with Sidak's multiple comparisons tests. TCRdb provides this immuneACCESS table in a form limited to in-frame rearrangements. Some clones are lacking; in checked studies, under half of them reflect an unresolved V gene, and why the rest are absent is not known. V and J calls plus clone size are reproduced from that table; the DNA served to infer D and trimming. The sample data list tens of thousands of clones, and around three quarters of these were observed just once. Less than 4.5% of the sample rests with the top ten.

The sample's time point label, decoded: about 28 days (+/-7) after the second vaccine dose. Because spike-specific TCR depth and breadth did not differ between the two schedules, AZD1222 recipients who got a second dose at roughly 4 weeks were pooled with those who got a second dose at roughly 12 weeks. Vaccinee samples were obtained from the UK trials COV001 and COV002, which included a single-blind randomized controlled phase 2/3 trial of AZD1222 (ChAdOx1 nCoV-19) in healthy adults. For TCRbeta chain sequencing, PBMC samples were collected from trial participants at day 0 and at day 28 after the second dose. Broad study findings and their caveats: The 56-69-year group was small, and its depth increase did not reach significance, likely because of low power. Conclusions about previously exposed vaccinees were limited because only a handful of AZD1222 recipients were SARS-CoV-2 seropositive at baseline. CD4 TCRs associated with the vaccine covered the entire spike protein, and the dominant responses were in regions 160-218 and 743-854. Spike-specific TCR breadth and depth rose significantly after two AZD1222 doses compared with day 0 and with MenACWY recipients. Reportedly, close to half of the unique spike-specific TCRs recognized epitopes lying outside the regions that are mutated in the B.1.351 and B.1.1.7 variants. Because no day 14 peak-response samples were available, the repertoires could be characterized only after the peak T cell response. Most participants were white British and females outnumbered males, and the authors suggested that clonal diversity may have been underestimated.

This clonotype was obtained from an adult who received the AZD1222 COVID-19 vaccine. This sample comprised peripheral blood, obtained 28 days after the second AZD1222 dose.

The CDR3 is CAIISRDRHTYNEQFF. In nucleotide form, the sequence is TGTGCCATCATCAGCCGGGACAGGCATACCTACAATGAGCAGTTCTTC. The chain is assembled from TRBV2 and TRBJ2-1, with 8 middle bases fitting TRBD1. In the germline V gene, CDR1 corresponds to SNHLY and CDR2 to FYNNEI. Reading from cysteine to phenylalanine, the CDR3 counts 16 amino acids. The CDR3 DNA has 48 bases and is translated from base 1. The germline V and J ends show losses of 10 bases and 2 bases respectively, and no gene match explains 13 bases of the junction. This CDR3, with the reference TRBV2 and TRBJ2-1 proteins standing in past its ends, gives the full variable domain EPEVTQTPSHQVTQMGQEVILRCVPISNHLYFYWYRQILGQKVEFLVSFYNNEISEKSEIFDDQFSVERPDGSNFTLKIRSTKLEDSAMYFCAIISRDRHTYNEQFFGPGTRLTVL.